This T cell receptor (beta chain) was sequenced in a study of cytomegalovirus exposure and HLA in healthy donors. Findings and caveats of the study: As a later analysis revealed, most CMV-associated TCR beta chains appeared HLA-restricted.

To note about this clone: What it recognizes is unknown.

In the PCR, 60 Vbeta and 13 Jbeta primers were used. The assay was immunoSEQ multiplex PCR, and TCRdb's table has in-frame clones only and misses some. The profile shows some 150,000 clones, around 84% of them singletons. V was pared by 7 bases and J by 8 bases, with 21 bases between. CDR3 length: 15 residues. Germline V gives CDR1 LNHDA, CDR2 SQIVND (reference sequence). What was sequenced was PBMCs. The chain recombines TRBV19 with TRBJ2-1; TRBD2 might be the D (5 bases). The sequence came from a man aged 35-49 years in good health and CMV-seropositive. The DNA of the CDR3 is TGTGCCAGTACCAATACGGACTCTAACATGGATGAGCAGTTCTTC. This codes for CASTNTDSNMDEQFF.